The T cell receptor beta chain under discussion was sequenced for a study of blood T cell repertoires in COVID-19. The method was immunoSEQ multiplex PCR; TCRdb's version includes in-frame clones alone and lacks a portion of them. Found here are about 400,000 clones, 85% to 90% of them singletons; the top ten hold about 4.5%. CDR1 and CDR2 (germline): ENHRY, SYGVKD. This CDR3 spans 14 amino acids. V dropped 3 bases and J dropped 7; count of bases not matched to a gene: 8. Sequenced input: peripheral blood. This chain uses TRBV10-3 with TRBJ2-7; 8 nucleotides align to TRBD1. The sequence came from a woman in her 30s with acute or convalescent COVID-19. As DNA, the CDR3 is TGTGCCATCAGTGATTCGCAGGGGGCTCGGGAGCAGTACTTC. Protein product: CAISDSQGAREQYF.